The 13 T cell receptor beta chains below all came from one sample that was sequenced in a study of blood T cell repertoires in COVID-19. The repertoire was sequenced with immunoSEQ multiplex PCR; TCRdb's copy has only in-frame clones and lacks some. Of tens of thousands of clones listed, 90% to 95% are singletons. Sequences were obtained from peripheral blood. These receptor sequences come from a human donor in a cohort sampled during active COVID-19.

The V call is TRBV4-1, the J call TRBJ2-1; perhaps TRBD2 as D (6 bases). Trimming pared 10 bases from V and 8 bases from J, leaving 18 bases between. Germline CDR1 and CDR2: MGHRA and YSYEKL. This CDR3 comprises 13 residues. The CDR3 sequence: CATTDSTRDEQFF. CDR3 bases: TGCGCCACTACGGACTCGACTAGGGATGAGCAGTTCTTC.

For the CDR3, the DNA is TGTGCCACCTTAAGGGGGGGGAATGACAATGAGCAGTTCTTC. Amino acid sequence: CATLRGGNDNEQFF. This sequence joins TRBV19 and TRBJ2-1, with a weak D call TRBD2 (7 bases). The V end was cut by 10 bases, the J end by 5 bases, with 18 bases between. There are 14 residues in the CDR3. Germline-derived CDR1 and CDR2 are LNHDA and SQIVND (reference sequence).

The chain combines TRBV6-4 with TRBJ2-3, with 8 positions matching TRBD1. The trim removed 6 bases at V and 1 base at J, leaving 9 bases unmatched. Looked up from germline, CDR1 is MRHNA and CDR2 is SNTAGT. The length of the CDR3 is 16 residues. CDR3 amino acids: CASSAETGQGTDTQYF. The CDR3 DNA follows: TGTGCCAGCAGCGCTGAAACGGGACAGGGCACAGATACGCAGTATTTT.

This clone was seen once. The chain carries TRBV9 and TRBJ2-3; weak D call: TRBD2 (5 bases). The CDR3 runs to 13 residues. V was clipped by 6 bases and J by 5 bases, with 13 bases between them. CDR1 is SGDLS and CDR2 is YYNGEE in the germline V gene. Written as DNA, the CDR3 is TGTGCCAGCAACGTCGCGGGTGAAGATACGCAGTATTTT. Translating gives CASNVAGEDTQYF.

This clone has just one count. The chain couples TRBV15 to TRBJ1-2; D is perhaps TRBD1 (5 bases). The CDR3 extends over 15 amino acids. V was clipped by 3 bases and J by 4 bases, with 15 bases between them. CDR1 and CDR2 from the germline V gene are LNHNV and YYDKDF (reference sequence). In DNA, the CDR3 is TGTGCCACCAGCAGGCGGAGGGACGCCGGCTATGGCTACACCTTC. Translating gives CATSRRRDAGYGYTF.

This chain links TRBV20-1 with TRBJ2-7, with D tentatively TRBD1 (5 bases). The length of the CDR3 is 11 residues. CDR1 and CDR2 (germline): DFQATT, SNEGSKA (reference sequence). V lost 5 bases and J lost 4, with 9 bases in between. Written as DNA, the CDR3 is TGCAGTGCTTCTCAGGGATACGAGCAGTACTTC. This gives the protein CSASQGYEQYF.

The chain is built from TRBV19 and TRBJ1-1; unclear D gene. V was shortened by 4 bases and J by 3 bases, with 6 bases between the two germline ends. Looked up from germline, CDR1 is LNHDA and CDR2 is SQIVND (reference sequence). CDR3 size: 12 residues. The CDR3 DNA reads TGTGCCAGTAGTACAGCGGACACTGAAGCTTTCTTT. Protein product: CASSTADTEAFF.

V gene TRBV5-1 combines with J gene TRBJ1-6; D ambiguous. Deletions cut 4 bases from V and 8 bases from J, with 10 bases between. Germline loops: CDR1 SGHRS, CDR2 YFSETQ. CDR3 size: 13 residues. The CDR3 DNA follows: TGCGCCAGCAGCCTAAATTCTGATTCACCCCTCCACTTT. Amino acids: CASSLNSDSPLHF.

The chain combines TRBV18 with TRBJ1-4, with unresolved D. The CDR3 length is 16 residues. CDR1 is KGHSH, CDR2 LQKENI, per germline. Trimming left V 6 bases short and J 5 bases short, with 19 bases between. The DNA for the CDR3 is TGTGCCAGCTCTCCCCGTCAGGCGGGCGAGAATGAAAAACTGTTTTTT. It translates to CASSPRQAGENEKLFF.

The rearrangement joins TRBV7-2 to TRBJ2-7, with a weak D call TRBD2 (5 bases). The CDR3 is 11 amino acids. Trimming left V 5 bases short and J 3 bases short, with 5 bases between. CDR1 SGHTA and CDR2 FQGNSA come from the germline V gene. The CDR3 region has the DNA TGTGCCAGCAGCCGGGACTACGAGCAGTACTTC. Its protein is CASSRDYEQYF.

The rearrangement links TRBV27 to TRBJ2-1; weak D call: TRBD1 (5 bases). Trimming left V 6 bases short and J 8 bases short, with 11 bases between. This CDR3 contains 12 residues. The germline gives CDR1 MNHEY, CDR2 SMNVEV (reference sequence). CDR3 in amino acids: CASRGWGDEQFF. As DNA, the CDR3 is TGTGCCAGCAGGGGTTGGGGCGATGAGCAGTTCTTC.

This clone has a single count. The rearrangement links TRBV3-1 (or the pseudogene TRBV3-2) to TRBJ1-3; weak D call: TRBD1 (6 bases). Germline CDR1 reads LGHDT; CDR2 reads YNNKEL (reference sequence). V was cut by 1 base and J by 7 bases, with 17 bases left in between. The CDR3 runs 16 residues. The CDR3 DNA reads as TGTGCCAGCAGCCAAGGACAGGCCTACATTAGTAACACCATATATTTT. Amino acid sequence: CASSQGQAYISNTIYF.

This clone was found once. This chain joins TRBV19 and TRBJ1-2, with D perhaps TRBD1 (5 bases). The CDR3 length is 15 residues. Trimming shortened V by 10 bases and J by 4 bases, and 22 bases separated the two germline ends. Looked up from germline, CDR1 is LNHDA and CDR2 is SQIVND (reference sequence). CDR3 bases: TGTGCCACCAAATTGGAGGGCCTCGGGGGCTATGGCTACACCTTC. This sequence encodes CATKLEGLGGYGYTF.